The 7 T cell receptor beta chains presented below share a single source sample, sequenced in a study of T cell responses to AZD1222 COVID-19 vaccine. The data were produced by immunoSEQ multiplex PCR, yet TCRdb's version contains in-frame clones alone and is incomplete. Seen here are some 92,000 clones, roughly 89% observed once, and the top ten hold around 5.2%. The source was peripheral blood, collected on day 0 of MenACWY control vaccination. The receptors derive from an adult in good health.

This chain connects TRBV4-3 to TRBJ1-5; TRBD1 is a possible D gene (5 bases). V lost 0 bases and J lost 0, with 12 bases in between. Looked up from germline, CDR1 is LGHNA and CDR2 is YSLEER. The CDR3 sequence is 17 residues long. DNA for the CDR3: TGCGCCAGCAGCCAAGACCGGGGCAGTTATAGCAATCAGCCCCAGCATTTT. This translates into CASSQDRGSYSNQPQHF.

The chain recombines TRBV10-1 with TRBJ2-3; 7 bases are shared with TRBD2. The CDR3 runs to 15 residues. Germline V gene data show CDR1 as WNHNN and CDR2 as SYGVQD (reference sequence). With V trimmed by 3 bases and J by 4 bases, 7 bases remained unmatched. DNA of the CDR3: TGCGCCAGCAGTGAAAGCGGGACGCGAGCAGATACGCAGTATTTT. It is translated as CASSESGTRADTQYF.

The V call is TRBV11-3, the J call TRBJ2-2; a weak D match, TRBD2 (6 bases). The V gene lost 0 bases and the J gene lost 0 bases, with 11 bases spanning the gap. This CDR3 has 17 residues. The V gene's germline CDR1 is SGHNT and CDR2 YENEEA. In nucleotides, the CDR3 is TGTGCCAGCAGCTTAGATTTGGGACTCGCGAACACCGGGGAGCTGTTTTTT. Its protein product is CASSLDLGLANTGELFF.

The chain employs TRBV19 and TRBJ1-5, with D maybe TRBD1 (5 bases). The CDR3 runs 13 residues. Germline-derived CDR1 and CDR2 are LNHDA and SQIVND (reference sequence). The V end was cut by 7 bases, the J end by 6 bases, with 13 bases between. For the CDR3, the DNA is TGTGCCAGTACCCCGGGGGGGGGTCAGCCCCAGCATTTT. The encoded protein is CASTPGGGQPQHF.

The rearrangement joins TRBV5-6 to TRBJ1-2; D gene uncertain. Germline V lookup: CDR1 SGHDT, CDR2 YYEEEE. The ends were cut back, 0 bases at V and 3 bases at J, with 15 bases in the middle. The CDR3 contains 16 residues. CDR3 DNA sequence: TGTGCCAGCAGCTTGGACGTGGTTGTTAGGGACTATGGCTACACCTTC. Residues: CASSLDVVVRDYGYTF.

The chain recombines TRBV28 with TRBJ2-3; a weak D match, TRBD2 (5 bases). The germline V gene has CDR1 MDHEN and CDR2 SYDVKM. CDR3 size: 15 residues. V was shortened by 4 bases and J by 4 bases, with 15 bases between the two germline ends. CDR3 sequence (DNA): TGTGCCAGCAGTTCCCCCGGGAAGCACTCAGATACGCAGTATTTT. Protein: CASSSPGKHSDTQYF.

The chain joins TRBV5-6 to TRBJ2-7; 9 bases line up with TRBD1. Germline CDR1 and CDR2: SGHDT and YYEEEE. V dropped 4 bases and J dropped 5; count of bases not matched to a gene: 10. The CDR3 has 15 amino acids. CDR3 protein: CASSPSGTGSHEQYF. As DNA, the CDR3 is TGTGCCAGCAGCCCGAGCGGGACAGGGAGCCACGAGCAGTACTTC.